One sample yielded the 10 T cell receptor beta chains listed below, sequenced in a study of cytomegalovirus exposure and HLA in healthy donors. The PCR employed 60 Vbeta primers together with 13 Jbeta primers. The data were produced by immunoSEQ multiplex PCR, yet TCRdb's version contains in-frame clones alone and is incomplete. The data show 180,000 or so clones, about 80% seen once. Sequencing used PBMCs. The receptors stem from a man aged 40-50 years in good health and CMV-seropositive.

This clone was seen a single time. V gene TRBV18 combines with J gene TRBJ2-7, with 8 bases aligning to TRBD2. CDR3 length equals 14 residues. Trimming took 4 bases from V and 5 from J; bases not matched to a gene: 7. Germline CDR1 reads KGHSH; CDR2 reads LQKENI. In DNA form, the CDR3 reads TGTGCCAGCTCACTGAGCGGGAGCTTCGACGAGCAGTACTTC. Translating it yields CASSLSGSFDEQYF.

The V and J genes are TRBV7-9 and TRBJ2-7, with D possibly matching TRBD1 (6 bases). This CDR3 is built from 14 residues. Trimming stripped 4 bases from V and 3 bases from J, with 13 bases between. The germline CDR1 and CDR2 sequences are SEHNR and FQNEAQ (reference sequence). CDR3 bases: TGTGCCAGCAGCTCCCAGACAGGCTTCTACGAGCAGTACTTC. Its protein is CASSSQTGFYEQYF.

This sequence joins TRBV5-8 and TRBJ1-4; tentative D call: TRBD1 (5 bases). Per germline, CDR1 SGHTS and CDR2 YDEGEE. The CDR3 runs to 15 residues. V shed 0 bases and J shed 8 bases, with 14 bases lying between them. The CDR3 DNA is TGTGCCAGCAGCTTGGTGCAGGGTGGAAACGAAAAACTGTTTTTT. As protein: CASSLVQGGNEKLFF.

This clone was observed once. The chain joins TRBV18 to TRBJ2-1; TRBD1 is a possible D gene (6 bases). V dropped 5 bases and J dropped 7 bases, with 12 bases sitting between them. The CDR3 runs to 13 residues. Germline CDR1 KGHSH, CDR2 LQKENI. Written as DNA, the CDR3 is TGTGCCAGCTCAATACAGGGTTGGAATGAGCAGTTCTTC. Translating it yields CASSIQGWNEQFF.

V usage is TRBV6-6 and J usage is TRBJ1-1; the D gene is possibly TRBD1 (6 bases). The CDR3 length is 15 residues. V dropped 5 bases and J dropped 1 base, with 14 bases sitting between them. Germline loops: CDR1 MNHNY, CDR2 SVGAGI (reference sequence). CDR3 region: CASSTRGMGNTEAFF. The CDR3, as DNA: TGTGCCAGCAGTACCAGGGGTATGGGGAACACTGAAGCTTTCTTT.

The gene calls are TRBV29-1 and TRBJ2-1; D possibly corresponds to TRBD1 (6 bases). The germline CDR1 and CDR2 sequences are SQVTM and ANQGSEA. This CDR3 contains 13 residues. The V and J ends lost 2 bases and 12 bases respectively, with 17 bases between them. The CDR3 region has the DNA TGCAGCGTTGAACCCGGTCAACAGGGTAGGCAGTTCTTC. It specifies CSVEPGQQGRQFF.

The CDR3 region is CASSPILAGGVDTQYF. The CDR3 DNA is TGTGCCAGCTCACCAATACTCGCGGGAGGGGTAGATACGCAGTATTTT. The rearrangement joins TRBV18 to TRBJ2-3; 9 nucleotides agree with TRBD2. V lost 2 bases to trimming and J lost 5 bases; unmatched junction nucleotides: 8. The CDR3 is 16 residues long. The germline gives CDR1 KGHSH, CDR2 LQKENI.

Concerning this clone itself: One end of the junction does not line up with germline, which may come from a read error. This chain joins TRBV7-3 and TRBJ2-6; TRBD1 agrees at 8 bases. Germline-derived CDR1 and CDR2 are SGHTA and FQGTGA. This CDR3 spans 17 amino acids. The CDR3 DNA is TGTGCCAGCAGCCCTAGCTCAGGGGGCTCTGGGGCCAACGGCCTGACTTTC. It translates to CASSPSSGGSGANGLTF. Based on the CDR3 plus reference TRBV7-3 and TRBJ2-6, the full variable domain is GAGVSQTPSNKVTEKGKYVELRCDPISGHTALYWYRQSLGQGPEFLIYFQGTGAADDSGLPNDRFFAVRPEGSVSTLKIQRTERGDSAVYLCASSPSSGGSGANGLTFGAGSRLTVL.

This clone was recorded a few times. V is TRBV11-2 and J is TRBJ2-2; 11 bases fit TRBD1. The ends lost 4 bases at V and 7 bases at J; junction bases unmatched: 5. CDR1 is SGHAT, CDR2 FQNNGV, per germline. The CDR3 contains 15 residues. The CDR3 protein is CASSSWDRGGGELFF. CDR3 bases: TGTGCCAGCAGCTCATGGGACAGGGGGGGCGGGGAGCTGTTTTTT.

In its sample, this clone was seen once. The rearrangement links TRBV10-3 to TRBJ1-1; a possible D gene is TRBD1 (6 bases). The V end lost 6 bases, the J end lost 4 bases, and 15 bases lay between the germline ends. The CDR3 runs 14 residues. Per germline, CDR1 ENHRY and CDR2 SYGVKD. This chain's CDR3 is CAISGGVGGTEAFF. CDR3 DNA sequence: TGTGCCATCAGCGGCGGAGTAGGGGGCACTGAAGCTTTCTTT.